A selection of T cell receptor beta chains follows, all from one sample in a study of CD8 T cells in Susac syndrome. TCRdb reanalysed the immunoSEQ multiplex PCR reads using MiXCR and keeps one entry per CDR3 protein. The sample shows about 200,000 distinct CDR3 sequences, around 93% of them seen only once. What was sequenced was CD4+ T cells from PBMCs. These receptors came from a human donor with multiple sclerosis. Each CDR3 is given with its conserved first and last residue. D genes are given only for firm matches. The size field is filled for only some rows; it gives once, few, many or a size class.

j_call v_call d_call clone_size cdr3_nt cdr3_aa
TRBJ2-7 TRBV12-3/TRBV12-4 NA NA TGTGCCAGCAGTTTACGGACAGCAGTCGAGCAGTACTTC CASSLRTAVEQYF
TRBJ2-3 TRBV7-2 TRBD2 NA TGTGCCAGCAGCTTAGACCCTAGCGGGGGCAATACGCAGTATTTT CASSLDPSGGNTQYF
TRBJ1-2 TRBV3-1 NA once TGTGCCAGCAGCCTTCCAGGACGAGGCTACACCTTC CASSLPGRGYTF
TRBJ2-5 TRBV9 NA NA TGTGCCAGCAGCGTAGTTAGTAGCGGAGAGACCCAGTACTTC CASSVVSSGETQYF
TRBJ2-7 TRBV7-9 NA NA TGTGCCAGCAGTTTCGAGGGGTACCCCAACTACGAGCAGTACTTC CASSFEGYPNYEQYF
TRBJ1-5 TRBV5-1 TRBD1 NA TGCGCCAGCAGCTTAGGACAGGGCTCGCATCAGCCCCAGCATTTT CASSLGQGSHQPQHF
TRBJ2-5 TRBV12-3/TRBV12-4 TRBD2 NA TGTGCCAGCATGGGCGGGGGAGAGACCCAGTACTTC CASMGGGETQYF
TRBJ2-3 TRBV29-1 NA NA TGCAGCGTTGAAGAGAACACAGATACGCAGTATTTT CSVEENTDTQYF
TRBJ1-1 TRBV29-1 NA NA TGCAGCGTTGAACGGGGGGGTATTGGCACTGAAGCTTTCTTT CSVERGGIGTEAFF
TRBJ1-4 TRBV29-1 NA NA TGCAGCGTACGACCGCCGGGTGAAAAACTGTTTTTT CSVRPPGEKLFF
TRBJ2-1 TRBV2 TRBD2 NA TGTGCCAGCAGTGAAAGGGCTAGCGGGGGGCCAAATGAGCAGTTCTTC CASSERASGGPNEQFF
TRBJ2-2 TRBV7-2 NA few TGTGCCAGCAGCTTCGCCTGGACCGGGGAGCTGTTTTTT CASSFAWTGELFF
TRBJ2-4 TRBV12-3/TRBV12-4 NA NA TGTGCCAGCAGTTGGACAGTAGCCAAAAACATTCAGTACTTC CASSWTVAKNIQYF
TRBJ2-3 TRBV15 NA NA TGTGCCACCAGCAGACTGGCGGGCAGCACAGATACGCAGTATTTT CATSRLAGSTDTQYF
TRBJ2-7 TRBV6-1 TRBD2 NA TGTGCCAGCAGTGATCCTAGCGGACCCTACGAGCAGTACTTC CASSDPSGPYEQYF
TRBJ1-2 TRBV29-1 NA once TGCAGCGGAGGGCAGGGGTTGGTCTCGCATGGCTACACCTTC CSGGQGLVSHGYTF
TRBJ2-2 TRBV7-2 TRBD1 NA TGTGCCAGCGGGATACCAGGACAGGGGGCCACCGGGGAGCTGTTTTTT CASGIPGQGATGELFF
TRBJ2-1 TRBV9 NA NA TGTGCCAGCAGCGTTTCCATTTCCGGGACTGCGTTGGATGAGCAGTTCTTC CASSVSISGTALDEQFF
TRBJ1-3 TRBV5-6 NA NA TGTGCCAGCAGCCTGACCGGGATCGGGTCGGTCTCTGGAAACACCATATATTTT CASSLTGIGSVSGNTIYF
TRBJ1-5 TRBV30 NA NA TGTGCCTGGAGTGTAATCGGGGGCAATCAGCCCCAGCATTTT CAWSVIGGNQPQHF
TRBJ2-2 TRBV4-1 TRBD1 NA TGCGCCAGCAGCCAAGGGACAGGGGGCATCGGGGAGCTGTTTTTT CASSQGTGGIGELFF
TRBJ1-5 TRBV19 NA NA TGTGCCAGCCGTATCCCCGGGGCGGGGCCCCAGCATTTT CASRIPGAGPQHF